Each of the 2 T cell receptor beta chains below was sequenced from the same sample in a study of T cell changes during pregnancy in multiple sclerosis (dated by TCRdb to about 2019). Preparation of the library involved the immunoSEQ multiplex PCR assay. TCRdb retrieved this table from immuneACCESS and kept in-frame rearrangements only. Not all clones are present; in checked studies, unresolved V genes account for under half, and no reason is known for the remainder. A total of about 110,000 clones appear in this sample, under 95% of them only once. In total, the top ten clones hold approximately 1.5% of the sample. The sample was peripheral blood, taken after pregnancy. These receptor sequences come from a female donor with multiple sclerosis, enrolled in a pregnancy study.

This chain links TRBV4-1 with TRBJ1-5, with 7 nucleotides matching TRBD1. Germline values: CDR1 MGHRA, CDR2 YSYEKL. CDR3 length equals 15 residues. V gave up 4 bases and J gave up 2 bases; unmatched junction bases: 5. The CDR3 sequence is CASSRGGTGNQPQHF. For the CDR3, the DNA is TGCGCCAGCAGCCGGGGTGGGACAGGCAATCAGCCCCAGCATTTT.

The chain combines TRBV7-3 with TRBJ2-2; D might be TRBD2 (5 bases). Germline V gene lookup returns CDR1 SGHTA and CDR2 FQGTGA. The CDR3 is 14 amino acids. Trimming took off 3 bases at V and 5 bases at J, with 10 bases between the two ends. The CDR3 DNA sequence: TGTGCCAGCAGCTTCAAAGGGAGAACCGGGGAGCTGTTTTTT. The encoded protein is CASSFKGRTGELFF.